A single T cell receptor (beta chain) is shown here with its context. This PCR relied on a set of 60 Vbeta primers and 13 Jbeta primers. TCRdb keeps only in-frame clones here, not all; method: immunoSEQ multiplex PCR. Of fewer than 200,000 clones listed, more than 80% were seen once; the top ten hold roughly an eighth. This sample stems from a study of cytomegalovirus exposure and HLA in healthy donors. Trimming stripped 2 bases from V and 1 base from J, with 9 bases between. Germline CDR1 and CDR2: MGHRA and YSYEKL. CDR3 length: 15 residues. This chain joins TRBV4-1 and TRBJ1-5; tentative D call: TRBD1 (5 bases). This sequence was found in a woman between 45 and 65 years old in good health and CMV-seronegative. Material: PBMCs. The CDR3 reads CASSQSGGSNQPQHF. The CDR3 region has the DNA TGCGCCAGCAGCCAATCGGGGGGGAGCAATCAGCCCCAGCATTTT.